The 26 T cell receptor beta chains listed next were all sequenced from one sample in a study of beta chain features in type 1 diabetes. The authors reverse transcribed all of the isolated RNA, so sequencing captured expressed TCRB transcripts. The assay was immunoSEQ multiplex PCR, and TCRdb's table has in-frame clones only and misses some. Of hundreds of thousands of clones listed, 7.5% to 9% are singletons. The sample consisted of central memory CD4+ T cells from blood. Every receptor here comes from a young woman in good health.

This clone was seen a few times. The chain recombines TRBV2 with TRBJ2-5; perhaps TRBD2 as D (6 bases). The CDR3 has 10 amino acids. The V gene lost 6 bases and the J gene lost 8 bases, with 7 bases spanning the gap. Looked up from germline, CDR1 is SNHLY and CDR2 is FYNNEI. The CDR3 region is CASRRGTQYF. The CDR3 coding sequence is TGTGCCAGCAGGCGGGGAACCCAGTACTTC.

This clone came up a few times. The J gene is TRBJ2-2, the V gene TRBV9; D unresolved. Germline assignment: CDR1 SGDLS and CDR2 YYNGEE. CDR3 length: 15 amino acids. V gave up 0 bases and J gave up 1 base, with 7 bases separating them. CDR3 nucleotide sequence: TGTGCCAGCAGCGTAGGGCAGCTGAACACCGGGGAGCTGTTTTTT. Translation: CASSVGQLNTGELFF.

In its sample, this clone was seen a few times. The chain combines TRBV10-3 with TRBJ2-7; D is undetermined. CDR3 length: 12 residues. Between the trimmed V and J ends, which lost 3 bases and 3 bases, there was a span of 6 bases. In germline, CDR1 is ENHRY, CDR2 SYGVKD. This CDR3 reads CAISDRFYEQYF. As DNA, the CDR3 is TGTGCCATCAGTGACAGGTTCTACGAGCAGTACTTC.

This clone was seen a handful of times. The chain's CDR3 is CASSLRRGNTEAFF. In DNA form, the CDR3 reads TGTGCCAGCAGCTTGAGGCGAGGGAACACTGAAGCTTTCTTT. The chain uses TRBV11-2 and TRBJ1-1; D remains ambiguous. Per germline, CDR1 SGHAT and CDR2 FQNNGV. V lost 3 bases, J lost 1 base, and 9 bases lay in between. This CDR3 spans 14 amino acids.

This clone was counted ten times or more. This chain joins TRBV27 and TRBJ2-2; 8 bases agree with TRBD1. Germline values: CDR1 MNHEY, CDR2 SMNVEV (reference sequence). CDR3 length: 15 residues. Germline trimming cut 5 bases from V and 7 bases from J; bases unmatched to any gene: 9. In nucleotides, the CDR3 is TGTGCCAGCAGTGCCGACAGGGGCGGGGTCGGGGAGCTGTTTTTT. Amino acid sequence: CASSADRGGVGELFF.

This clone was counted only a few times. The rearrangement links TRBV18 to TRBJ1-1; the match to TRBD1 covers 8 bases. The CDR3 has 15 amino acids. Trimming removed 5 bases from V and 3 bases from J; junction bases left unmatched: 8. Germline lookup yields CDR1 KGHSH and CDR2 LQKENI. CDR3 region: CASSLGQAGDTEAFF. The CDR3 DNA reads TGTGCCAGCTCATTGGGACAGGCTGGGGACACTGAAGCTTTCTTT. The entire variable domain, with the rest obtained from reference TRBV18 and TRBJ1-1, is as follows: NAGVMQNPRHLVRRRGQEARLRCSPMKGHSHVYWYRQLPEEGLKFMVYLQKENIIDESGMPKERFSAEFPKEGPSILRIQQVVRGDSAAYFCASSLGQAGDTEAFFGQGTRLTVV.

This clone was detected many times. The rearrangement uses TRBV7-2 and TRBJ2-4; 9 nucleotides align to TRBD2. The V gene end was trimmed by 0 bases and the J gene end by 7 bases; junction bases not matched to a gene: 4. CDR3 length: 15 residues. Germline CDR1 reads SGHTA; CDR2 reads FQGNSA. The chain's CDR3 is CASSLASGSWNIQYF. In DNA form, the CDR3 reads TGTGCCAGCAGCTTAGCTAGCGGGAGCTGGAACATTCAGTACTTC.

V and J are TRBV2 and TRBJ2-5, with no clear D. The germline V gene encodes CDR1 SNHLY and CDR2 FYNNEI. The CDR3 loop spans 11 amino acids. V lost 8 bases, J lost 1 base, and 5 bases lay in between. CDR3: CASGVQETQYF. CDR3 nucleotides: TGTGCCAGCGGGGTCCAAGAGACCCAGTACTTC.

This clone was counted a few times. This chain connects TRBV19 to TRBJ2-4, with 8 bases matching TRBD1. Germline-derived CDR1 and CDR2 are LNHDA and SQIVND (reference sequence). The V gene end was trimmed by 5 bases and the J gene end by 5 bases; junction bases not matched to a gene: 11. CDR3 length equals 16 residues. In DNA, the CDR3 is TGTGCCAGTAGTCAAGGAAGGACAGGGTACGAAAACATTCAGTACTTC. Translating gives CASSQGRTGYENIQYF.

This clone was counted only a few times. The chain joins TRBV9 to TRBJ2-3; D is unresolved. Trimming pared 4 bases from V and 5 bases from J, leaving 20 bases between. The germline CDR1 and CDR2 sequences are SGDLS and YYNGEE. The CDR3 runs to 16 residues. DNA for the CDR3: TGTGCCAGCAGCCCGACGCCTCTCAGATTAGGAGATACGCAGTATTTT. It yields the protein CASSPTPLRLGDTQYF.

The chain combines TRBV7-2 with TRBJ2-7, with unresolved D. Germline V lookup: CDR1 SGHTA, CDR2 FQGNSA. V lost 1 base, J lost 0 bases, and 10 bases lay in between. This CDR3 spans 15 amino acids. The CDR3 loop reads CASSLEAGRSYEQYF. The CDR3 nucleotides read TGTGCCAGCAGCTTAGAGGCAGGTCGCTCCTACGAGCAGTACTTC.

The genes are TRBV9 and TRBJ2-5; either TRBD1 or TRBD2 may supply D (5 bases each). Germline CDR1 and CDR2: SGDLS and YYNGEE. The CDR3 spans 15 residues. With 5 bases removed from V and 5 bases from J, the gap between germline ends came to 19 bases. CDR3 loop: CASSIAGGAVETQYF. CDR3 nucleotide sequence: TGTGCCAGCAGTATAGCTGGGGGAGCGGTGGAGACCCAGTACTTC.

This clone was observed a handful of times. The CDR3, as DNA: TGTGCCAGCAGCGGAGAGGGGGAGCGGCAGTACTTC. Protein: CASSGEGERQYF. This chain connects TRBV9 to TRBJ2-7; tentative D call: TRBD1 (6 bases). The CDR3 is made up of 12 amino acids. Per the germline V gene, CDR1 is SGDLS and CDR2 is YYNGEE. Deletions cut 3 bases from V and 9 bases from J, with 13 bases between.

The chain has TRBV28 and TRBJ2-7; 10 bases line up with TRBD2. Germline lookup yields CDR1 MDHEN and CDR2 SYDVKM. The V segment lost 4 bases and the J segment 6 bases; nucleotides outside the gene matches: 9. There are 15 residues in the CDR3. DNA of the CDR3: TGTGCCAGCAGTTCGAGCGGGAGGGCCCTCCCCGAGCAGTACTTC. Its translation: CASSSSGRALPEQYF.

This chain connects TRBV5-1 to TRBJ1-2; no reliable D call. In germline, CDR1 is SGHRS, CDR2 YFSETQ. V was cut by 0 bases and J by 0 bases, with 15 bases left in between. The CDR3 spans 17 residues. CDR3 loop: CASSLGWSGIANYGYTF. DNA of the CDR3: TGCGCCAGCAGCTTGGGGTGGTCGGGAATCGCTAACTATGGCTACACCTTC.

There are a few counts of this clone. This chain uses TRBV28 with TRBJ1-4, with D unresolved. The CDR3 covers 12 residues. The germline gives CDR1 MDHEN, CDR2 SYDVKM. V lost 5 bases, J lost 8 bases, and 9 bases lay in between. CDR3 amino acids: CASSEQTEKLFF. CDR3 nucleotide sequence: TGTGCCAGCAGTGAACAGACCGAAAAACTGTTTTTT.

The chain links TRBV7-9 to TRBJ2-3; 13 positions match TRBD2. Germline V gene lookup returns CDR1 SEHNR and CDR2 FQNEAQ (reference sequence). This CDR3 has 17 residues. With V trimmed by 3 bases and J by 4 bases, 7 bases remained unmatched. The CDR3 spells CASSLYRGLAGPDTQYF. The CDR3 nucleotides are TGTGCCAGCAGCTTGTATCGGGGACTAGCGGGACCAGATACGCAGTATTTT. The full variable domain, completed using reference TRBV7-9 and TRBJ2-3, is DTGVSQNPRHKITKRGQNVTFRCDPISEHNRLYWYRQTLGQGPEFLTYFQNEAQLEKSRLLSDRFSAERPKGSFSTLEIQRTEQGDSAMYLCASSLYRGLAGPDTQYFGPGTRLTVL.

The rearrangement joins TRBV7-2 to TRBJ2-3; possibly TRBD1 or TRBD2 for D (6 bases each). The V end lost 5 bases, the J end lost 6 bases, and 18 bases lay between the germline ends. CDR1 is SGHTA and CDR2 is FQGNSA in the germline V gene. This CDR3 has 15 amino acids. For the CDR3, the DNA is TGTGCCAGCAGCCCAGCGGGTAGAGGGGGGGATACGCAGTATTTT. Translated: CASSPAGRGGDTQYF.

This clone was detected only a few times. V is TRBV11-2 and J is TRBJ2-7; the match to TRBD1 covers 10 bases. The V and J ends lost 4 bases and 4 bases, in that order; junction bases with no gene match: 7. The CDR3 runs to 15 residues. Germline CDR1 and CDR2: SGHAT and FQNNGV. The CDR3 spells CASSWGTGAHYEQYF. DNA for the CDR3: TGTGCCAGCAGCTGGGGGACAGGGGCACATTACGAGCAGTACTTC.

The J gene is TRBJ1-5, the V gene TRBV28; D may be TRBD1 (5 bases). The CDR3 contains 15 residues. Trimming cost V 4 bases and J 2 bases, with 12 bases left between them. Germline V gives CDR1 MDHEN, CDR2 SYDVKM. The CDR3 sequence: CASSWSGGGNQPQHF. Here the CDR3 DNA reads TGTGCCAGCAGTTGGTCGGGGGGTGGCAATCAGCCCCAGCATTTT.

This clone was observed many times. The chain is built from TRBV5-6 and TRBJ2-1; D gene unclear. The CDR3 has 13 residues. V gave up 1 base and J gave up 6 bases, with 8 bases separating them. In germline, CDR1 is SGHDT, CDR2 YYEEEE. The CDR3 DNA reads TGTGCCAGCAGCTTGCCAGATCTCAATGAGCAGTTCTTC. This sequence encodes CASSLPDLNEQFF.

This chain links TRBV14 with TRBJ2-5; the match to TRBD2 covers 9 bases. The CDR3 totals 18 residues. Germline CDR1 is SGHDN and CDR2 is FVKESK. With V trimmed by 2 bases and J by 2 bases, 12 bases remained unmatched. As DNA, the CDR3 is TGTGCCAGCAGCCAATATTGGTCGGGGACTAGCCGACAAGAGACCCAGTACTTC. Its protein product is CASSQYWSGTSRQETQYF.

This clone came up a few times. The chain couples TRBV7-2 to TRBJ1-1, with TRBD1 matching over 8 bases. The CDR3 runs 13 residues. Trimming took 3 bases from V and 12 from J; bases not matched to a gene: 9. CDR1 SGHTA and CDR2 FQGNSA come from the germline V gene. The CDR3 sequence is CASSLGQEGLSFF. The DNA for the CDR3 is TGTGCCAGCAGCTTGGGACAGGAGGGGCTTTCTTTCTTT.

This clone has only a few counts. The sample has other DNA sequences that encode this CDR3 too. The rearrangement joins TRBV5-1 to TRBJ2-1; D ambiguous. The CDR3 length is 15 residues. Germline-derived CDR1 and CDR2 are SGHRS and YFSETQ. Between the trimmed V and J ends, which lost 0 bases and 0 bases, there was a span of 7 bases. CDR3 in DNA: TGCGCCAGCAGCTTGGGTGGGTTCTCCTACAATGAGCAGTTCTTC. Encoded protein: CASSLGGFSYNEQFF.

This clone came up a few times. V gene TRBV10-3 combines with J gene TRBJ2-7, with 9 positions matching TRBD2. The CDR3 has 14 amino acids. With 4 bases clipped from V and 4 bases from J, the junction kept 5 bases outside the gene matches. Germline V gene lookup returns CDR1 ENHRY and CDR2 SYGVKD. CDR3 sequence (DNA): TGTGCCATCAGTGGCCTAGCGGGATCTTACGAGCAGTACTTC. Translated, it gives CAISGLAGSYEQYF.

The rearrangement links TRBV27 to TRBJ2-7; the match to TRBD1 covers 10 bases. CDR1 and CDR2 (germline): MNHEY, SMNVEV (reference sequence). The CDR3 loop spans 14 amino acids. V was clipped by 5 bases and J by 2 bases; unmatched bases: 3. The CDR3 coding sequence is TGTGCCAGCAGTACGGGACAGGGGACCTACGAGCAGTACTTC. Translation: CASSTGQGTYEQYF.